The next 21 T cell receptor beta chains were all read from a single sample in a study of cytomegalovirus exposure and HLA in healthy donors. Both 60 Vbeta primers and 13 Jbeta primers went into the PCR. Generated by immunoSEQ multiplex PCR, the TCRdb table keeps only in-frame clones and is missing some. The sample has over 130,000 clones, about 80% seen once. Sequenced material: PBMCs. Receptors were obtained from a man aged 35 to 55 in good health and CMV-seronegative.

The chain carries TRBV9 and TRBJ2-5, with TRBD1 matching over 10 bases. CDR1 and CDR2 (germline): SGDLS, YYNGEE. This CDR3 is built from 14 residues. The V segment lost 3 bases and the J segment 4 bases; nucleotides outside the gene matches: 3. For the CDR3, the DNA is TGTGCCAGCAGCGGGACAGGGGGTCCAGAGACCCAGTACTTC. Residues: CASSGTGGPETQYF.

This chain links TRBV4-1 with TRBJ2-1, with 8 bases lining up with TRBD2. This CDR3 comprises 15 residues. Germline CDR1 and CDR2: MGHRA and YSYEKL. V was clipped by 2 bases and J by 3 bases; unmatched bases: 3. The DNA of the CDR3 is TGCGCCAGCAGCCAACGGAGCGGGAGCTACAATGAGCAGTTCTTC. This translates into CASSQRSGSYNEQFF.

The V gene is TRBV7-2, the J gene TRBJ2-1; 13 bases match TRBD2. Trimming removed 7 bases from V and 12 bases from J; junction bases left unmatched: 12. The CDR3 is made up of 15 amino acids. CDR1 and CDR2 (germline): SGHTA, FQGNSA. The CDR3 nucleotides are TGTGCCAGCACTTTAGGGACTAGCGGGACCCGCCGGCAGTTCTTC. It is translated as CASTLGTSGTRRQFF.

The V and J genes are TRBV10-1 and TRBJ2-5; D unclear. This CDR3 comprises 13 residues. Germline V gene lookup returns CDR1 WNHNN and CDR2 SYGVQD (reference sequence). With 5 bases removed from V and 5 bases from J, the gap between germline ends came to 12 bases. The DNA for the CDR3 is TGCGCCAGCAGTCCCGGATTGGAGGAGACCCAGTACTTC. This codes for CASSPGLEETQYF.

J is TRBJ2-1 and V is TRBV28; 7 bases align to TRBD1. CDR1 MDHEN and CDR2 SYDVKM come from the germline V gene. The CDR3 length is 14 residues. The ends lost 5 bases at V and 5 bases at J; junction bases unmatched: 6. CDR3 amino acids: CASSMTGSHNEQFF. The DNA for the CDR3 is TGTGCCAGCAGTATGACAGGGTCCCACAATGAGCAGTTCTTC.

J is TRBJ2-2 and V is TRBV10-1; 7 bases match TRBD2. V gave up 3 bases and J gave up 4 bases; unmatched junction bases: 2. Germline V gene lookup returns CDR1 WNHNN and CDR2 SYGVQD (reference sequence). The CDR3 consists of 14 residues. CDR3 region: CASSDWGGTGELFF. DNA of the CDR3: TGCGCCAGCAGTGACTGGGGGGGCACCGGGGAGCTGTTTTTT.

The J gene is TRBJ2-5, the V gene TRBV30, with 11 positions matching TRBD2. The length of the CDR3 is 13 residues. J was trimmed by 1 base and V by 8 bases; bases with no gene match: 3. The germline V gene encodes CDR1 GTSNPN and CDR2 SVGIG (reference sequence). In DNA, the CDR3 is TGTGCCCGGACTAGCGGGCTCCAAGAGACCCAGTACTTC. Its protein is CARTSGLQETQYF.

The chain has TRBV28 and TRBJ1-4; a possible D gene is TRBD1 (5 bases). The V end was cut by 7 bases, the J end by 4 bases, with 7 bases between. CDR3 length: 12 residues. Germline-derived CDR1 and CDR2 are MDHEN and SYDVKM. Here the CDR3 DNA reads TGTGCCAGCATCGACAGTAATGAAAAACTGTTTTTT. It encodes CASIDSNEKLFF.

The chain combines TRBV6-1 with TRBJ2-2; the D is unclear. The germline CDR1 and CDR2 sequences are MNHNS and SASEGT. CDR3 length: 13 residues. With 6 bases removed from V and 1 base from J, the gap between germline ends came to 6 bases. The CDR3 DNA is TGTGCCAGCAGGAGACAGAACACCGGGGAGCTGTTTTTT. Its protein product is CASRRQNTGELFF.

Here the CDR3 DNA reads TGTGCCAGCAGCTTGGGACAGGGGGGGATTTATCAGCCCCAGCATTTT. Protein sequence: CASSLGQGGIYQPQHF. The chain carries TRBV5-8 and TRBJ1-5; 9 bases are shared with TRBD1. Germline CDR1 and CDR2: SGHTS and YDEGEE. The trim removed 0 bases at V and 5 bases at J, leaving 6 bases unmatched. CDR3 size: 16 residues.

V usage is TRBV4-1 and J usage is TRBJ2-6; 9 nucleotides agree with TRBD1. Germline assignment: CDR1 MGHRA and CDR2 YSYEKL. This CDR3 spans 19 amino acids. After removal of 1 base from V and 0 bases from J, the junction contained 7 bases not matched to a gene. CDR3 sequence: CASSQVAGQGLSGANVLTF. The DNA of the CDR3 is TGCGCCAGCAGCCAAGTGGCCGGACAGGGGCTCTCTGGGGCCAACGTCCTGACTTTC.

CDR3 DNA: TGTGCCAGCAGTGCGGGACAAGCTAGCAATCAGCCCCAGCATTTT. Its protein is CASSAGQASNQPQHF. V is TRBV6-1 and J is TRBJ1-5; D might be TRBD1 (6 bases). V gave up 4 bases and J gave up 0 bases, with 10 bases separating them. Germline-derived CDR1 and CDR2 are MNHNS and SASEGT. The CDR3 covers 15 residues.

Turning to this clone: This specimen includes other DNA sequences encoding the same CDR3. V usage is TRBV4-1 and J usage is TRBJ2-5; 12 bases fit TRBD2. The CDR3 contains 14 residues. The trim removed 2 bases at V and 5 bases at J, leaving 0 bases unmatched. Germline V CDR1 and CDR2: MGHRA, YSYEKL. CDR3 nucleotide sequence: TGCGCCAGCAGCCAACTAGCGGGAGGGGAGACCCAGTACTTC. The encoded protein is CASSQLAGGETQYF.

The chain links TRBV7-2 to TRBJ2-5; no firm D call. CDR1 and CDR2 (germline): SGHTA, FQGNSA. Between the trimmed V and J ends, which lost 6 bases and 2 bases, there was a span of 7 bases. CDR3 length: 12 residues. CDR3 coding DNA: TGTGCCAGCAGTCTACAGCAAGAGACCCAGTACTTC. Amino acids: CASSLQQETQYF.

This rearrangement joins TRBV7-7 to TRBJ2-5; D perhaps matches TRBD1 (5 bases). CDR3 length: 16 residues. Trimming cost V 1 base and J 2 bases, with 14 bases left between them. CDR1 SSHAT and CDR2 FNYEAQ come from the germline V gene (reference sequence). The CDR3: CASSLGIQGRQETQYF. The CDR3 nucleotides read TGTGCCAGCAGCTTAGGGATTCAGGGTCGGCAAGAGACCCAGTACTTC.

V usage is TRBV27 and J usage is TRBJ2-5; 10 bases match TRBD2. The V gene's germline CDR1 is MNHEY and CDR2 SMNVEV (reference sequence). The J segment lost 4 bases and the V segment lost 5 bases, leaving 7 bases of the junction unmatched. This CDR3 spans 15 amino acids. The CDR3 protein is CASSRTSGIVETQYF. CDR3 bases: TGTGCCAGCAGTCGTACTAGCGGGATAGTAGAGACCCAGTACTTC.

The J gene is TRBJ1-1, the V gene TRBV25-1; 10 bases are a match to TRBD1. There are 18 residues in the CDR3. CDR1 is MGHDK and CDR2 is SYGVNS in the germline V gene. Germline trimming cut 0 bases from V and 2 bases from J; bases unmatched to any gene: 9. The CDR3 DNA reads TGTGCCAGCAGTGAATATTTAGTGGACAGGGGGTTAAACACTGAAGCTTTCTTT. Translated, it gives CASSEYLVDRGLNTEAFF.

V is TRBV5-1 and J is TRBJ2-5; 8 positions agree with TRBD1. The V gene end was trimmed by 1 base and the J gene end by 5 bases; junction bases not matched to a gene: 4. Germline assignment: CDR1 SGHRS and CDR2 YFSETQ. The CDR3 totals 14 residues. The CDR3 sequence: CASSLSYRGETQYF. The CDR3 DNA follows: TGCGCCAGCAGCTTGTCTTACAGGGGGGAGACCCAGTACTTC. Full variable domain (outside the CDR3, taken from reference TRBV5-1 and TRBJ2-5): KAGVTQTPRYLIKTRGQQVTLSCSPISGHRSVSWYQQTPGQGLQFLFEYFSETQRNKGNFPGRFSGRQFSNSRSEMNVSTLELGDSALYLCASSLSYRGETQYFGPGTRLLVL.

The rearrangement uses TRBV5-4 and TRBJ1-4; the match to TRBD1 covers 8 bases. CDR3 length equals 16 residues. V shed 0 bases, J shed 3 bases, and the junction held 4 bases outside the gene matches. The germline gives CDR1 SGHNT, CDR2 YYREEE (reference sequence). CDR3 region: CASSLAGQGPNEKLFF. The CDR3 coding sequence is TGTGCCAGCAGCTTGGCCGGACAGGGTCCTAATGAAAAACTGTTTTTT.

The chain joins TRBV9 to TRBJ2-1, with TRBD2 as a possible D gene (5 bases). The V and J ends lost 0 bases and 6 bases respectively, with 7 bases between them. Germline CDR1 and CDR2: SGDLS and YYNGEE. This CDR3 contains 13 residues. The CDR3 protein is CASSVVSGNEQFF. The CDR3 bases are TGTGCCAGCAGCGTAGTCAGCGGCAATGAGCAGTTCTTC.

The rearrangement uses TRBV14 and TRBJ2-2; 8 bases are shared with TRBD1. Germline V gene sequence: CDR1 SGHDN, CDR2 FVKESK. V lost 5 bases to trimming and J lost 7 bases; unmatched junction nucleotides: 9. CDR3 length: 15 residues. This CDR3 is CASSTGRGQDGELFF. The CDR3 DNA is TGTGCCAGCAGCACGGGCAGGGGGCAGGACGGGGAGCTGTTTTTT.